This T cell receptor (beta chain) was sequenced in a study of T cell responses to AZD1222 COVID-19 vaccine (dated by TCRdb to the early 2020s). In terms of the full investigation: A total of just over 230 trial participants underwent TCR sequencing, of whom 207 received two doses of AZD1222 and approximately 25 received two doses of the MenACWY control vaccine. Trial participants were enrolled into age subgroups of 18-55, 56-69 and 70-plus years, which contained approximately 150, 28 and 58 TCR-sequenced participants, respectively.

The CDR3 regions of human TCRbeta chains were analyzed by immunosequencing. The paper's data handling went like this. TCRs in the repertoires were matched against a reference library of SARS-CoV-2-specific TCRs that had been generated with the MIRA antigen-specificity platform. Breadth was defined as the fraction of unique TCRs that were SARS-CoV-2-associated. Depth was defined as the fraction of total T cells that were SARS-CoV-2-associated. Each spike-specific TCR was assigned to its reactive spike region and to a CD4 or CD8 class using the MIRA data. Log10-transformed breadth and depth values were compared by one-way ANOVA with Sidak's multiple comparisons tests. TCRdb retrieved this table from immuneACCESS and kept in-frame rearrangements only. Not all clones are present; in checked studies, unresolved V genes account for under half, and no reason is known for the remainder. The V and J calls and clone size come from that table; D and trimming were worked out from the DNA. Across this sample there are about 110,000 clones, with 90% seen only once. The ten largest clones add up to around 8% of the sample.

This clone was counted once. Its antigen remains unidentified. No much larger clonotype is one base removed from it; base qualities were not supplied. The time point tag for this specimen amounts to: about 28 days (+/-7) after the second vaccine dose. AZD1222 recipients with second doses at about 4 weeks or about 12 weeks were pooled, because spike-specific TCR depth and breadth did not differ between schedules. The vaccinee samples were drawn from two UK trials, COV001 and COV002, one of which was a single-blind randomized controlled phase 2/3 trial testing AZD1222 (ChAdOx1 nCoV-19) in healthy adults. For TCRbeta chain sequencing, PBMC samples from trial participants were taken at day 0 and at day 28 after the second dose. The research as a whole found: The vaccine-associated CD4 TCRs covered the entire spike protein, and the dominant responses fell in regions 160-218 and 743-854. Conclusions about previously exposed vaccinees were limited because only a handful of AZD1222 recipients were SARS-CoV-2 seropositive at baseline. The 56-69-year group was small, and its depth increase did not reach significance, likely because of low power. Because no samples from the day 14 peak response were available, repertoires could be characterized only after the peak T cell response. After two AZD1222 doses, spike-specific TCR breadth and depth were significantly higher than at day 0 and than in MenACWY recipients. Participants were mostly white British, with more females than males. The authors suggested clonal diversity may have been underestimated. Reportedly, close to half of the unique spike-specific TCRs recognized epitopes lying outside the regions that are mutated in the B.1.351 and B.1.1.7 variants.

CDR1 MNHEY and CDR2 SVGAGI are derived from the germline V gene. V loses 7 bases at its end and J loses 14 bases; junction bases beyond the gene matches: 14. The CDR3, from cysteine to phenylalanine, totals 13 residues. Only the CDR3 region is kept as DNA, spanning 39 bases read in frame from base 1. Recombination joined TRBV6-5 with TRBJ2-1; TRBD1 lines up with 7 middle nucleotides. The TCR comes from an adult who received the AZD1222 COVID-19 vaccine. Sequenced here: peripheral blood, sampled 28 days after the second AZD1222 dose. The DNA sequence follows: TGTGCCAGCACCGAGGAAGAGGGGGCGAGGAAGTTCTTC. This yields the protein CASTEEEGARKFF.